This TCR beta chain is from a study of blood T cell repertoires in COVID-19. V lost 2 bases and J lost 8; bases outside the gene matches: 8. The CDR3 extends over 15 amino acids. The germline V gene has CDR1 LNHDA and CDR2 SQIVND (reference sequence). The table came from immunoSEQ multiplex PCR; TCRdb's copy has only in-frame clones and leaves some out. The data contain over 50,000 clones, 80% to 90% of them singletons. Sequenced: peripheral blood. The sequence derives from a human donor in a cohort sampled during active COVID-19. The gene calls are TRBV19 and TRBJ2-1, with 8 positions matching TRBD2. Here the CDR3 DNA reads TGTGCCAGTAGTATACCGCGATCGGGGGGGGATGAGCAGTTCTTC. It encodes CASSIPRSGGDEQFF.